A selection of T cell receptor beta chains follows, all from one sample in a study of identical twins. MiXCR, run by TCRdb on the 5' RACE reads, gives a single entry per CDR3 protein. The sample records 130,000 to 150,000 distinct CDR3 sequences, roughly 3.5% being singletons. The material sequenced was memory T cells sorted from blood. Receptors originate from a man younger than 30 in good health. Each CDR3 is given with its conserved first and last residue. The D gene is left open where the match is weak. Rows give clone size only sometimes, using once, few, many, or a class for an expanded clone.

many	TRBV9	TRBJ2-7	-	TGTGCCAGCAGCGTAGCGGCAGGGACCTACGAGCAGTACTTC	CASSVAAGTYEQYF
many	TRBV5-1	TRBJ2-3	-	TGCGCCAGCAGCGGCTTGTCAGCTGGGTTGGATACGCAGTATTTT	CASSGLSAGLDTQYF
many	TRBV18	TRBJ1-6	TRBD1	TGTGCCAGCTCACCGATGTCCGGGACAGGGATCAATTCACCCCTCCACTTT	CASSPMSGTGINSPLHF
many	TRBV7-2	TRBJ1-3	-	TGTGCCAGCAGCTTAGCGACAGGCTTCTCTGGAAACACCATATATTTT	CASSLATGFSGNTIYF
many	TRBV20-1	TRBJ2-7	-	TGCAGTGCTATCCCCCCGGGGATCTACGAGCAGTACTTC	CSAIPPGIYEQYF
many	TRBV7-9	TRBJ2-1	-	TGTGCCAGCAGCTTAGGGTCGGGGTTATGGGAGCAGTTCTTC	CASSLGSGLWEQFF
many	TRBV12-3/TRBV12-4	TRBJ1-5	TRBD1	TGTGCCAGCAGTCCCAATCCACAGGGGCATCAGCCCCAGCATTTT	CASSPNPQGHQPQHF
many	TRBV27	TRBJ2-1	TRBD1	TGTGCCAGCAGGACGGGACAGGGTTACAATGAGCAGTTCTTC	CASRTGQGYNEQFF
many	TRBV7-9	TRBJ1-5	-	TGTGCCAGCAGCTTAGGGGCGCGGCCCCAGCATTTT	CASSLGARPQHF
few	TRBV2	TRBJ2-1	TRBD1	TGTGCCAGCAGTGACCTCGGACAGGGTAGTGAGCAGTTCTTC	CASSDLGQGSEQFF
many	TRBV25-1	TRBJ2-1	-	TGTGCCAGCAGCGAAACGACCCCAACCGCCTACAATGAGCAGTTCTTC	CASSETTPTAYNEQFF
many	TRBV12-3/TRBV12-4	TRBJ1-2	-	TGTGCCAGCAGTTTAGGCGGGGGCGGCCATGGCTACACCTTC	CASSLGGGGHGYTF
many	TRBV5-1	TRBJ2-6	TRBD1	TGCGCCAGCAGCTCCCCCAACCCCAATAGACAGGGGAGCTCTGGGGCCAACGTCCTGACTTTC	CASSSPNPNRQGSSGANVLTF
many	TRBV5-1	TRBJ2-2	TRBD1	TGCGCCAGCAGCTTGGCGGGACAGTCCGGGGAGCTGTTTTTT	CASSLAGQSGELFF
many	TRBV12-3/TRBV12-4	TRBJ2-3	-	TGTGCCAGCAATGGACCCACAGATACGCAGTATTTT	CASNGPTDTQYF
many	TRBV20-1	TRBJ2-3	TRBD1	TGCAGTGCCCTGGACAGGGGGCAAACAGATACGCAGTATTTT	CSALDRGQTDTQYF
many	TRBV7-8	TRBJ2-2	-	TGTGCCAGCAGCTCCCGACGGGACACCGGGGAGCTGTTTTTT	CASSSRRDTGELFF
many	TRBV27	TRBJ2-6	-	TGTGCCAGCAGCCCGGGGTTCTCTGGGGCCAACGTCCTGACTTTC	CASSPGFSGANVLTF
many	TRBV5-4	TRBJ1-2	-	TGTGCCAGCAGCTTGCAGGACGGCTATGGCTACACCTTC	CASSLQDGYGYTF
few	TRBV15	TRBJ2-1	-	TGTGCCACCAGCAGTGTAGGTGGGAGGAATGAGCAGTTCTTC	CATSSVGGRNEQFF
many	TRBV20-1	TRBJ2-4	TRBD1	TGCAGTGCTCCAAGGGGGACAGGGAGGGACATTCAGTACTTC	CSAPRGTGRDIQYF
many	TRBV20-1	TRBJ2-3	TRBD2	TGCAGTGCTAGAGCGGGGACTAGCATAAGAGCAGATACGCAGTATTTT	CSARAGTSIRADTQYF
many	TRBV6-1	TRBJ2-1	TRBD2	TGTGCCAGCACCAGGACTGGCGGGAGTGGTGAGCAGTTCTTC	CASTRTGGSGEQFF
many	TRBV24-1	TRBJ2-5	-	TGTGCCACCAGTGAAGGGACTCAAGAAGAGACCCAGTACTTC	CATSEGTQEETQYF
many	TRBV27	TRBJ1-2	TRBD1	TGTGCCAGCAGTTCCACGACAGGGGTGGGTGGCTACACCTTC	CASSSTTGVGGYTF
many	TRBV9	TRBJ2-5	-	TGTGCCAGCAGCGTACTGGGGCGGAGACAAGAGACCCAGTACTTC	CASSVLGRRQETQYF
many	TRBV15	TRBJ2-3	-	TGTGCCACCCCGGGACCTCTTGGGGTAGATACGCAGTATTTT	CATPGPLGVDTQYF
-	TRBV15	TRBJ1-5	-	TGTGCCACCAGCAGAGGAGGGACGCACTATCGCGGTAGCAATCAGCCCCAGCATTTT	CATSRGGTHYRGSNQPQHF
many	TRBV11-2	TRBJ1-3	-	TGTGCCAGCAGCTACGACAGAGACTCTGGAAACACCATATATTTT	CASSYDRDSGNTIYF
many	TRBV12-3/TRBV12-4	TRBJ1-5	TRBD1	TGTGCCAGCAGTTACGGGACAGGAGCTAGCAATCAGCCCCAGCATTTT	CASSYGTGASNQPQHF
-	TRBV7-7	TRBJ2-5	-	TGTGCCAGCAGTAAAGGGGATCTGGAGACCCAGTACTTC	CASSKGDLETQYF
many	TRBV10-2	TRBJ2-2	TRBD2	TGCGCCAGCATTAGCGGGGCCAACACCGGGGAGCTGTTTTTT	CASISGANTGELFF
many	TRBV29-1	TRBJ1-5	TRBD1	TGCAGCGTTGAAATCAGGGGGGCAAGAGATCAGCCCCAGCATTTT	CSVEIRGARDQPQHF
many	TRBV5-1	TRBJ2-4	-	TGCGCCAGCAGCGAAGGGGTCTTAGCCAAAAACATTCAGTACTTC	CASSEGVLAKNIQYF
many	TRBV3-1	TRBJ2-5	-	TGTGCCAGCAGGCGACGAGGGGACGTTGAGACCCAGTACTTC	CASRRRGDVETQYF
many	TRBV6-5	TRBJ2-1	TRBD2	TGTGCCAGCAGTGACCCGGGGGGGTTGTGGTTCTTC	CASSDPGGLWFF
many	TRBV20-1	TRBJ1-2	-	TGCAGTGCTCCACAAGACAGGATCTATGGCTACACCTTC	CSAPQDRIYGYTF
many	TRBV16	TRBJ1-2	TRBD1	TGTGCCAGCAGCCAAACAGGGGACTATGGCTACACCTTC	CASSQTGDYGYTF
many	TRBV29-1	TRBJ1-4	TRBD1	TGCAGCGGGGCGAGCAGGGGGCTAAGCGGAAAACTGTTTTTT	CSGASRGLSGKLFF
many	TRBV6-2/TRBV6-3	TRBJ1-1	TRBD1	TGTGCCAGCAATAAAGGACAGGGAAGAACTGAAGCTTTCTTT	CASNKGQGRTEAFF
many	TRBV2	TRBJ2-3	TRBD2	TGTGCCAGCAGATACTGGACTAGCGGGAGGTCAGATACGCAGTATTTT	CASRYWTSGRSDTQYF
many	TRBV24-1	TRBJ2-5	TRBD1	TGTGCCACCAGTGCTCAGGGGGTTGAAGAGACCCAGTACTTC	CATSAQGVEETQYF
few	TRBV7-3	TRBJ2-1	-	TGTGCCAGCAGCCCGGACCCAATGGGAGAGCAGTTCTTC	CASSPDPMGEQFF
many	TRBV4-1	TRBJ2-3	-	TGCGCCAGCAGCCAAGCCCTTTGGATAGATACGCAGTATTTT	CASSQALWIDTQYF
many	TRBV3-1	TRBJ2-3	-	TGTGCCAGCAGCCGTGGTAGCGACTTCAGGAGAGATACGCAGTATTTT	CASSRGSDFRRDTQYF
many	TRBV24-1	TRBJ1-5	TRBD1	TGTGCCACCAGTGATTTGGGCCCCGGGACAGGGATCCAGCCCCAGCATTTT	CATSDLGPGTGIQPQHF
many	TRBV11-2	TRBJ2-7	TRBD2	TGTGCCAGCAGCTTACCCGGGACTAGCAAGGGCGAGCAGTACTTC	CASSLPGTSKGEQYF
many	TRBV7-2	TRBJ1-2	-	TGTGCCAGCAGCTCAAAACAGACAGGACGCATTTATGGCTACACCTTC	CASSSKQTGRIYGYTF
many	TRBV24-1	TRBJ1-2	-	TGTGCCACCAGTGATGGACTCTATGGCTACACCTTC	CATSDGLYGYTF
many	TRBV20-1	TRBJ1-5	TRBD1	TGCAGTGCTAGTACCGGGACAGGAAATCAGCCCCAGCATTTT	CSASTGTGNQPQHF
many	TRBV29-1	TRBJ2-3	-	TGCAGCGTCAGAGGGGGAGATACGCAGTATTTT	CSVRGGDTQYF
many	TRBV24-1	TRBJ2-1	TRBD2	TGTGCCACCAGTGATCAGCGGGAGGGCTTGGATGAGCAGTTCTTC	CATSDQREGLDEQFF
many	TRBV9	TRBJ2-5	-	TGTGCCAGCAGCGTAGCGGCTAGTCAGGGTAGTGAGACCCAGTACTTC	CASSVAASQGSETQYF
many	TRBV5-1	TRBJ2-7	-	TGCGCCAGCAGCTTGGATCGGACAGCTACCTACGAGCAGTACTTC	CASSLDRTATYEQYF
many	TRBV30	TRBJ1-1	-	TGTGCCTGGAGGAAAGCTAGTTACACTGAAGCTTTCTTT	CAWRKASYTEAFF
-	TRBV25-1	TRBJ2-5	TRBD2	TGTGCCAGCAGTGAGGTAGCGGGAGAAGAGGCCCAGTACTTC	CASSEVAGEEAQYF
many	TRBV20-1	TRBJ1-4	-	TGCAGTGCAGCAACCGGGACGCAGGGGAAACTGTTTTTT	CSAATGTQGKLFF
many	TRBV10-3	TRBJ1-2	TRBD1	TGTGCCATCAGCCCGACAGGGGGCGCAGACTATGGCTACACCTTC	CAISPTGGADYGYTF
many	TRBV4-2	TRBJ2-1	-	TGTGCCAGCAGCCAAGCGGCCCCTTACAATGAGCAGTTCTTC	CASSQAAPYNEQFF
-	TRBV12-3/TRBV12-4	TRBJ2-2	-	TGTGCCAGCAGTTTTCTGGAGGGGGAGCTGTTTTTT	CASSFLEGELFF